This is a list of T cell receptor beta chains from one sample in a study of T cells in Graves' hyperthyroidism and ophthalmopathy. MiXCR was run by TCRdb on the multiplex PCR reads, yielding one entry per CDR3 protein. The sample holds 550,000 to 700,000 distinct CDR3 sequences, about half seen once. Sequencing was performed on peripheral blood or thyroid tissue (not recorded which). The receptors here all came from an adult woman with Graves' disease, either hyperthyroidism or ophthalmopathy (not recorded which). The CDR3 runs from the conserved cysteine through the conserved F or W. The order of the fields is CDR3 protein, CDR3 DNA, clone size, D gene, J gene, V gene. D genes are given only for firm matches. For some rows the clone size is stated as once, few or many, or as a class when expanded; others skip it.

cdr3_aa: CASTRATGYRSPLHF
cdr3_nt: TGTGCCAGCACAAGAGCGACAGGGTATCGATCACCCCTCCACTTT
clone_size: .
d_call: TRBD1
j_call: TRBJ1-6
v_call: TRBV10-3

cdr3_aa: CSARKQETQHF
cdr3_nt: TGCAGTGCTAGAAAGCAAGAGACCCAGCATTTT
clone_size: few
d_call: .
j_call: TRBJ1-5
v_call: TRBV20-1

cdr3_aa: CASRTTIKGEQFF
cdr3_nt: TGCGCCAGCAGAACTACGATCAAGGGCGAGCAGTTCTTC
clone_size: .
d_call: .
j_call: TRBJ2-1
v_call: TRBV5-1

cdr3_aa: CASSLAVGYGYTF
cdr3_nt: TGTGCCAGCAGCTTAGCGGTGGGATATGGCTACACCTTC
clone_size: .
d_call: .
j_call: TRBJ1-2
v_call: TRBV7-9

cdr3_aa: CSANDGRAGETQYF
cdr3_nt: TGCAGTGCTAACGATGGGAGGGCGGGGGAGACCCAGTACTTC
clone_size: many
d_call: TRBD2
j_call: TRBJ2-5
v_call: TRBV20-1

cdr3_aa: CASSQHGGGAGANVLTF
cdr3_nt: TGTGCCAGCAGTCAACACGGGGGGGGTGCCGGGGCCAACGTCCTGACTTTC
clone_size: many
d_call: TRBD2
j_call: TRBJ2-6
v_call: TRBV12-3/TRBV12-4

cdr3_aa: CATRGLAGTGELFF
cdr3_nt: TGTGCCACCCGGGGACTAGCGGGAACCGGGGAGCTGTTTTTT
clone_size: many
d_call: TRBD2
j_call: TRBJ2-2
v_call: TRBV12-3/TRBV12-4

cdr3_aa: CASAPRQENTEAFF
cdr3_nt: TGTGCCAGTGCTCCAAGACAGGAGAACACTGAAGCTTTCTTT
clone_size: few
d_call: .
j_call: TRBJ1-1
v_call: TRBV19

cdr3_aa: CASSQDIGPYGYTF
cdr3_nt: TGTGCCAGCAGCCAAGATATAGGACCCTATGGCTACACCTTC
clone_size: many
d_call: .
j_call: TRBJ1-2
v_call: TRBV4-2

cdr3_aa: CAIRVSREAFF
cdr3_nt: TGTGCCATCAGGGTGTCGCGAGAAGCTTTCTTT
clone_size: .
d_call: .
j_call: TRBJ1-1
v_call: TRBV10-3

cdr3_aa: CAISEEGEGNTIYF
cdr3_nt: TGTGCCATCAGTGAGGAGGGCGAAGGAAACACCATATATTTT
clone_size: .
d_call: .
j_call: TRBJ1-3
v_call: TRBV10-3

cdr3_aa: CASRKRWLAGGQYF
cdr3_nt: TGTGCCAGCAGAAAAAGGTGGCTAGCGGGAGGGCAGTACTTC
clone_size: .
d_call: TRBD2
j_call: TRBJ2-7
v_call: TRBV2

cdr3_aa: CASSYGVGVRNEQFF
cdr3_nt: TGTGCCAGCAGCTATGGAGTCGGGGTCCGCAATGAGCAGTTCTTC
clone_size: .
d_call: .
j_call: TRBJ2-1
v_call: TRBV7-3

cdr3_aa: CASSDSTRGRTEAFF
cdr3_nt: TGTGCCAGCAGTGACTCGACGAGGGGGCGGACTGAAGCTTTCTTT
clone_size: .
d_call: TRBD1
j_call: TRBJ1-1
v_call: TRBV2

cdr3_aa: CAISGPGQIYTDTQYF
cdr3_nt: TGTGCCATCAGTGGTCCGGGACAGATATACACAGATACGCAGTATTTT
clone_size: few
d_call: TRBD1
j_call: TRBJ2-3
v_call: TRBV10-3

cdr3_aa: CACSLAGDGYTF
cdr3_nt: TGTGCCTGCAGCTTAGCCGGGGATGGCTACACCTTC
clone_size: once
d_call: .
j_call: TRBJ1-2
v_call: TRBV7-2

cdr3_aa: CASSADRVYEQYF
cdr3_nt: TGCGCCAGCAGTGCAGACAGGGTCTACGAGCAGTACTTC
clone_size: .
d_call: TRBD1
j_call: TRBJ2-7
v_call: TRBV10-2

cdr3_aa: CASSQDRGLAGRETQYF
cdr3_nt: TGCGCCAGCAGCCAAGATAGGGGACTAGCGGGACGCGAGACCCAGTACTTC
clone_size: many
d_call: TRBD2
j_call: TRBJ2-5
v_call: TRBV4-1

cdr3_aa: CASSEQGGRQYF
cdr3_nt: TGTGCCAGCAGCGAACAGGGGGGACGGCAGTACTTC
clone_size: .
d_call: TRBD1
j_call: TRBJ2-7
v_call: TRBV7-3

cdr3_aa: CASQGQPNEKLFF
cdr3_nt: TGTGCCTCTCAGGGACAGCCAAATGAAAAACTGTTTTTT
clone_size: many
d_call: TRBD1
j_call: TRBJ1-4
v_call: TRBV7-2

cdr3_aa: CASTRERDTEAFF
cdr3_nt: TGTGCCAGCACCAGGGAACGGGACACTGAAGCTTTCTTT
clone_size: .
d_call: .
j_call: TRBJ1-1
v_call: TRBV6-5

cdr3_aa: CASKRGLAEYEQYF
cdr3_nt: TGTGCCAGCAAGAGGGGACTAGCGGAATACGAGCAGTACTTC
clone_size: few
d_call: TRBD2
j_call: TRBJ2-7
v_call: TRBV6-5

cdr3_aa: CASRINRGRNSPLHF
cdr3_nt: TGCGCCAGCAGGATTAACAGGGGGCGGAATTCACCCCTCCACTTT
clone_size: many
d_call: TRBD1
j_call: TRBJ1-6
v_call: TRBV10-2

cdr3_aa: CASTQNSGWNQPQHF
cdr3_nt: TGTGCCAGCACCCAGAATTCGGGGTGGAATCAGCCCCAGCATTTT
clone_size: .
d_call: .
j_call: TRBJ1-5
v_call: TRBV7-2

cdr3_aa: CASSLETGTGDQPQHF
cdr3_nt: TGTGCCAGCAGCTTAGAAACCGGGACAGGGGATCAGCCCCAGCATTTT
clone_size: many
d_call: TRBD1
j_call: TRBJ1-5
v_call: TRBV7-9

cdr3_aa: CASSFHSLMNTEAFF
cdr3_nt: TGTGCCAGTAGTTTTCACAGCCTAATGAACACTGAAGCTTTCTTT
clone_size: many
d_call: .
j_call: TRBJ1-1
v_call: TRBV19

cdr3_aa: CASSLGLADHEQYF
cdr3_nt: TGCGCCAGCAGCTTGGGGCTAGCGGACCACGAGCAGTACTTC
clone_size: .
d_call: TRBD2
j_call: TRBJ2-7
v_call: TRBV7-9

cdr3_aa: CASSVPNNSPLHF
cdr3_nt: TGTGCCAGCAGTGTCCCCAATAATTCACCCCTCCACTTT
clone_size: .
d_call: .
j_call: TRBJ1-6
v_call: TRBV2

cdr3_aa: CASSLELLNEQFF
cdr3_nt: TGTGCCAGCAGCTTAGAACTTTTGAATGAGCAGTTCTTC
clone_size: .
d_call: .
j_call: TRBJ2-1
v_call: TRBV11-2

cdr3_aa: CASSWGTGLGYTF
cdr3_nt: TGTGCCAGCAGTTGGGGGACAGGGTTAGGCTACACCTTC
clone_size: .
d_call: TRBD1
j_call: TRBJ1-2
v_call: TRBV27

cdr3_aa: CASSASGVGLNQPQHF
cdr3_nt: TGTGCCAGCAGTGCCTCGGGGGTTGGACTCAATCAGCCCCAGCATTTT
clone_size: many
d_call: .
j_call: TRBJ1-5
v_call: TRBV25-1

cdr3_aa: CASSSDRGGSPLHF
cdr3_nt: TGTGCCAGCAGCTCGGACAGGGGAGGCTCACCCCTCCACTTT
clone_size: .
d_call: TRBD1
j_call: TRBJ1-6
v_call: TRBV7-9

cdr3_aa: CASSFYICSATTAESYEQYF
cdr3_nt: .
clone_size: .
d_call: .
j_call: TRBJ2-7
v_call: TRBV7-9

cdr3_aa: CASSLDPGEDQPQYF
cdr3_nt: TGTGCCAGCAGCTTAGATCCAGGGGAGGATCAGCCCCAGTACTTC
clone_size: .
d_call: .
j_call: TRBJ2-5
v_call: TRBV7-6

cdr3_aa: CASSFHGLGLYF
cdr3_nt: TGTGCCAGCAGTTTTCATGGGCTTGGTCTGTACTTC
clone_size: .
d_call: .
j_call: TRBJ2-7
v_call: TRBV28

cdr3_aa: CASSVDGDYEQYF
cdr3_nt: TGTGCCAGCAGCGTAGATGGAGATTACGAGCAGTACTTC
clone_size: .
d_call: .
j_call: TRBJ2-7
v_call: TRBV9

cdr3_aa: CAISGVGMMETQYF
cdr3_nt: TGTGCCATCAGTGGCGTTGGGATGATGGAGACCCAGTACTTC
clone_size: .
d_call: .
j_call: TRBJ2-5
v_call: TRBV10-3

cdr3_aa: CASSLARYNEKLFF
cdr3_nt: TGCGCCAGCAGCTTAGCCCGTTACAATGAAAAACTGTTTTTT
clone_size: .
d_call: .
j_call: TRBJ1-4
v_call: TRBV5-1

cdr3_aa: CASQDGSSYNSPLHF
cdr3_nt: TGTGCCAGCCAGGACGGGAGCTCCTATAATTCACCCCTCCACTTT
clone_size: few
d_call: .
j_call: TRBJ1-6
v_call: TRBV28

cdr3_aa: CAITQRRGRRTDTQYF
cdr3_nt: TGTGCCATCACCCAGAGGCGGGGGCGCCGGACAGATACGCAGTATTTT
clone_size: few
d_call: .
j_call: TRBJ2-3
v_call: TRBV10-3

cdr3_aa: CASSLLRTDTQYF
cdr3_nt: TGTGCCAGCAGTCTATTACGTACAGATACGCAGTATTTT
clone_size: .
d_call: .
j_call: TRBJ2-3
v_call: TRBV12-3/TRBV12-4

cdr3_aa: CSAIGQGSIEQYF
cdr3_nt: TGCAGTGCGATCGGACAGGGTTCGATCGAGCAGTACTTC
clone_size: many
d_call: TRBD1
j_call: TRBJ2-7
v_call: TRBV20-1

cdr3_aa: CASSTGLAVTEQYF
cdr3_nt: TGCGCCAGCAGCACTGGACTAGCAGTGACCGAGCAGTACTTC
clone_size: few
d_call: TRBD2
j_call: TRBJ2-7
v_call: TRBV5-5

cdr3_aa: CASSPWTGSGANVLTF
cdr3_nt: TGCGCCAGCAGCCCGTGGACAGGTTCTGGGGCCAACGTCCTGACTTTC
clone_size: .
d_call: TRBD1
j_call: TRBJ2-6
v_call: TRBV4-1

cdr3_aa: CASSSWLGSGGLKEQYF
cdr3_nt: TGTGCCAGCAGCTCCTGGTTGGGATCTGGCGGATTAAAGGAGCAGTACTTC
clone_size: .
d_call: .
j_call: TRBJ2-7
v_call: TRBV7-9